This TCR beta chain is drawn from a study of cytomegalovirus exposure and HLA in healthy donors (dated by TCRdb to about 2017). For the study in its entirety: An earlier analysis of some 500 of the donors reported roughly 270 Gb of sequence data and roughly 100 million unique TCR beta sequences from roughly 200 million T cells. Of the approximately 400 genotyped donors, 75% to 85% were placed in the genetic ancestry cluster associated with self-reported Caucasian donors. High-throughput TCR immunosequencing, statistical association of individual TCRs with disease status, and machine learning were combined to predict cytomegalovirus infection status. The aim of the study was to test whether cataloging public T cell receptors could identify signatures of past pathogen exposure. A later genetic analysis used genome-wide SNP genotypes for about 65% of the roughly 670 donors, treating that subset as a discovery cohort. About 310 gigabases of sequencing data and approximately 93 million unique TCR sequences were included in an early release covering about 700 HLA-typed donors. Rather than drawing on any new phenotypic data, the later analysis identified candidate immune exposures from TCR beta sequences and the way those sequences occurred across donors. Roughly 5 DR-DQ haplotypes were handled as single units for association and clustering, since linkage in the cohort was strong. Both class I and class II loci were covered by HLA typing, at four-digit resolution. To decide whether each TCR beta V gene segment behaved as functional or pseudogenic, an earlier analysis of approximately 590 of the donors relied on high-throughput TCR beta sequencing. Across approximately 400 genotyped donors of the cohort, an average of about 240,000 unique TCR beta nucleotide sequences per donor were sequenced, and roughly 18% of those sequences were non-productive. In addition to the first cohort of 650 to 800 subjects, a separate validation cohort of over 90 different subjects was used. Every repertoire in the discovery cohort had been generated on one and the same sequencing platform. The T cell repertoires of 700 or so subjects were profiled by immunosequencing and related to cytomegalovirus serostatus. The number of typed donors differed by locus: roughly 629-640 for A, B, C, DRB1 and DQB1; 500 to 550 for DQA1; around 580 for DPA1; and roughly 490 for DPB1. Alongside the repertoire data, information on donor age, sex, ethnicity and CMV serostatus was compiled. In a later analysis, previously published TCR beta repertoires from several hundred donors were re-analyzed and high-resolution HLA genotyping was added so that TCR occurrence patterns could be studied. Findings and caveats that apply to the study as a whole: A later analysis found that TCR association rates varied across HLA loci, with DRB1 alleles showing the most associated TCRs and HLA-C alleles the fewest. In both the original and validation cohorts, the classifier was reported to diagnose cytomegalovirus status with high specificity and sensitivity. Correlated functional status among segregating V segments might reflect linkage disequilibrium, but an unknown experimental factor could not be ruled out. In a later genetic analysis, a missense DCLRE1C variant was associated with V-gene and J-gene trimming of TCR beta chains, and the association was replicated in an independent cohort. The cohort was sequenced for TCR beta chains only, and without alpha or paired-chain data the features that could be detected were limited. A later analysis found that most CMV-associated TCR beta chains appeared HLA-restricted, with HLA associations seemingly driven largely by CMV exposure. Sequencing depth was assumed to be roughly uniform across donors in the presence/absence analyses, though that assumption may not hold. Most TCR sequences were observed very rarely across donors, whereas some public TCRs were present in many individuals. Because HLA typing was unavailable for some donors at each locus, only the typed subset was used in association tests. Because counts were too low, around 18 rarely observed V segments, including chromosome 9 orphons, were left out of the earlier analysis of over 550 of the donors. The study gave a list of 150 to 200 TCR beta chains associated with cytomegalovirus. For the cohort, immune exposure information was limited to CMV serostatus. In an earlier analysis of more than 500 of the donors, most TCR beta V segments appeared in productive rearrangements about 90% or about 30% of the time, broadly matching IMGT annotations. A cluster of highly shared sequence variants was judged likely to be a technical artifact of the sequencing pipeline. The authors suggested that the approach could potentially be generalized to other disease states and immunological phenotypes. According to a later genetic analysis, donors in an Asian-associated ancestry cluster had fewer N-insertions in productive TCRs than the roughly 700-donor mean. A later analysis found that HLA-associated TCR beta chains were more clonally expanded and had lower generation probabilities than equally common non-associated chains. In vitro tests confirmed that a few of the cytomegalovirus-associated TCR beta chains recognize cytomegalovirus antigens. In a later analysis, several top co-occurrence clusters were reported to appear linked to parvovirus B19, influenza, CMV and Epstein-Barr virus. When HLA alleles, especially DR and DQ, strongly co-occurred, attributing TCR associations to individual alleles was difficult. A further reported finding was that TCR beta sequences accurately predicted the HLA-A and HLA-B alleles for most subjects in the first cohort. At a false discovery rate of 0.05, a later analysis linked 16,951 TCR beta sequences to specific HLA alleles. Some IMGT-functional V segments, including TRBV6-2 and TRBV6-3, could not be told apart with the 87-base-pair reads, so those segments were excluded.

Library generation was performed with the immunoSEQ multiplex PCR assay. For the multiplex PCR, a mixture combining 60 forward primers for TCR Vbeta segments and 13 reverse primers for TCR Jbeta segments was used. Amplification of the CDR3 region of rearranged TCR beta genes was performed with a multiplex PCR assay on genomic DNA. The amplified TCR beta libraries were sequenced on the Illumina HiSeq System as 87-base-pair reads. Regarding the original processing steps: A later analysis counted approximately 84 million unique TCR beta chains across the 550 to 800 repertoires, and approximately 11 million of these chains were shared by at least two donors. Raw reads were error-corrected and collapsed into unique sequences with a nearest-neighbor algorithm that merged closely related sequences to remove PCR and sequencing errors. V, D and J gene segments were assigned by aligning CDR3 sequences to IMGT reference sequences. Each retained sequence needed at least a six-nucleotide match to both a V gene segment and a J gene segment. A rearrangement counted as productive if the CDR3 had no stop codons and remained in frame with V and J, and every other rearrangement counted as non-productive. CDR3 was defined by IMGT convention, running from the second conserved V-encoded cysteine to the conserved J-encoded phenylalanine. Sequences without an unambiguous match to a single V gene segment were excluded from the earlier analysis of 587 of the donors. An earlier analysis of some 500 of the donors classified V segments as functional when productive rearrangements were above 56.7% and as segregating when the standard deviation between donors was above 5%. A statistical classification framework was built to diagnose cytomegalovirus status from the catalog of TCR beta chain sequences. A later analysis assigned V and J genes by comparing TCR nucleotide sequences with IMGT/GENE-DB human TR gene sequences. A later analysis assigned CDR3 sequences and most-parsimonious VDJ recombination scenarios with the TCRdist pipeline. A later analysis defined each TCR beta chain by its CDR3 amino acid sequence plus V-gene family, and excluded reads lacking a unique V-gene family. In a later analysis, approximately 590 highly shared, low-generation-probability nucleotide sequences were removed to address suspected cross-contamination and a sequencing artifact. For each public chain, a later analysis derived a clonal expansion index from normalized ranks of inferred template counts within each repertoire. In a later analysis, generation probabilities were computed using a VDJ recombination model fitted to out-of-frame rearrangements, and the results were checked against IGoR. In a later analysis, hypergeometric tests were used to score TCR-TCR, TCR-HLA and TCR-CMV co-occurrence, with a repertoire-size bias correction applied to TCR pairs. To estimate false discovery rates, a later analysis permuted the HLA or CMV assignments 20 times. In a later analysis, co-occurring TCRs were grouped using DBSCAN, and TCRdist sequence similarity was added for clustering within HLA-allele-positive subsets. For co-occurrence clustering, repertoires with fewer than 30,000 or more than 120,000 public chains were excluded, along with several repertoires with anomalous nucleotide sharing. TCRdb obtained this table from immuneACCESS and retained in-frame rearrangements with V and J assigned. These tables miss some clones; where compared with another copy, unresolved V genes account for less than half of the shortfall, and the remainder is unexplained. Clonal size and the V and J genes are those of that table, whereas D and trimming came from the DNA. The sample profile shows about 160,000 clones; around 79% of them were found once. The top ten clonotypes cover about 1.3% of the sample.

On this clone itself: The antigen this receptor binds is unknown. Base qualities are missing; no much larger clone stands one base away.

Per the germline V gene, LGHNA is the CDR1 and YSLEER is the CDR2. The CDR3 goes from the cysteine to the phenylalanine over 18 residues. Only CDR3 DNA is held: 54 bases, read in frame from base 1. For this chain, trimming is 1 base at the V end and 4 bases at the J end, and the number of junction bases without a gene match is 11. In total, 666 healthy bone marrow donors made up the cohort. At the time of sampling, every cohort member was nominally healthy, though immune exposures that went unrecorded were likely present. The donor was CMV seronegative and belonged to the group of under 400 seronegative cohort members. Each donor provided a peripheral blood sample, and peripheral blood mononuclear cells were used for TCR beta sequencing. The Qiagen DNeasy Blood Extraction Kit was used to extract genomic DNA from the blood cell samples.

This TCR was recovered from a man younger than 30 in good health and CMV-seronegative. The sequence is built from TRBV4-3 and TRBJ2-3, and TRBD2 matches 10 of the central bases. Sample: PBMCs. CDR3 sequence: CASSQVRGSGRAPDTQYF. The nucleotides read TGCGCCAGCAGCCAAGTGAGGGGGAGCGGGAGGGCCCCAGATACGCAGTATTTT.